The T cell receptor (beta chain) described here comes from a study of cytomegalovirus exposure and HLA in healthy donors. About this clone: The antigen is undetermined.

PCR used 60 Vbeta primers and 13 Jbeta primers. Under the authors' procedure: Counted up in a later analysis, unique TCR beta chains came to about 83 million, with some 11 million shared. Generated by immunoSEQ multiplex PCR, the TCRdb table keeps only in-frame clones and is missing some. V and J calls and clone size come straight from that table; D and trimming were deduced from the DNA. The profile shows roughly 77,000 clones, roughly 78% of them singletons. Findings and caveats of the study: Analysis was carried out at a later point, and it linked a missense DCLRE1C variant to TCR beta V- and J-gene trimming. Sequencing likely caused a cluster of highly shared sequence variants.

The source material was PBMCs. The receptor was isolated from a woman aged 40-49 years in good health and CMV-seropositive.

This CDR3 is CSVALAGTWETQYF. In DNA, the CDR3 is TGCAGCGTTGCGCTGGCAGGGACTTGGGAGACCCAGTACTTC. The rearrangement joins TRBV29-1 to TRBJ2-5; D perhaps matches TRBD2 (6 bases). V lost 4 bases to trimming and J lost 5 bases, with 17 bases between them. The CDR3 is 14 residues long. Germline CDR1 SQVTM, CDR2 ANQGSEA.